This T cell receptor (beta chain) is from a study of control samples from healthy donors and cancer patients. Profiling relied on immunoSEQ multiplex PCR, and the TCRdb table lists in-frame clones only, not all of them. The sample yields tens of thousands of clones, approximately 92% seen once. This CDR3 region has 15 residues. V shed 8 bases and J shed 4 bases, with 18 bases lying between them. Germline values: CDR1 SNHLY, CDR2 FYNNEI. The source material was PBMCs. The clonotype originates from a man aged 25 to 40 with colorectal cancer. V usage is TRBV2 and J usage is TRBJ1-5, with D uncertain. The CDR3 sequence: CASDESGTANQPQHF. CDR3 coding DNA: TGTGCCAGCGATGAAAGTGGAACAGCTAATCAGCCCCAGCATTTT.